This TCR beta chain was sequenced in a study of T cell responses to AZD1222 COVID-19 vaccine. In the case of this clone: Its antigen is unidentified.

The repertoire was sequenced with immunoSEQ multiplex PCR; TCRdb's copy has only in-frame clones and lacks some. Among about 99,000 clones, over 90% were seen once, and the ten largest hold approximately 4.7%. Study results and caveats: Just a handful of AZD1222 recipients tested seropositive at baseline. Repertoires were collected only later (after the peak T cell response had occurred). Donors were largely white British and mainly female; clonal diversity was possibly underestimated. CD4 TCRs associated with vaccination spanned spike, dominating at 160-218 and 743-854.

V was pared by 6 bases and J by 7 bases, with 8 bases of the junction left unmatched. This CDR3 comprises 14 residues. Germline-derived CDR1 and CDR2 are MNHEY and SVGAGI. The origin of this receptor is an adult in good health. This chain connects TRBV6-5 to TRBJ1-4; 7 nucleotides agree with TRBD1. This specimen consisted of peripheral blood, obtained on day 0 of AZD1222 vaccination. The CDR3 region is CASRKEGAIEKLFF. Written as DNA, the CDR3 is TGTGCCAGCAGGAAGGAGGGGGCGATTGAAAAACTGTTTTTT.